The 26 T cell receptor beta chains presented below share a single source sample, sequenced in a study of blood T cells in healthy people across ages. A second PCR, run for about 6 to 12 cycles, used a sample-barcoded 5' primer plus a J-beta primer mix. One entry per CDR3 protein results from TCRdb running MiXCR on the 5' RACE reads. The profile shows 800,000 or so distinct CDR3 sequences, 25% of them singletons. The sample also formed part of further work on T cells of mothers and their children.

The source material was blood. The receptors were gathered from a boy younger than 18 in good health.

This clonotype was detected a few times. The chain joins TRBV30 to TRBJ2-5, with TRBD1 matching 7 bases. Trimming cost V 4 bases and J 0 bases; bases outside gene matches: 17. The CDR3 length is 18 residues. Germline V gives CDR1 GTSNPN, CDR2 SVGIG (reference sequence). The CDR3 region is CAWTRGRLTEMYQETQYF. In DNA, the CDR3 is TGTGCCTGGACCAGGGGGAGACTTACTGAAATGTACCAAGAGACCCAGTACTTC.

This clonotype was seen only a few times. This chain uses TRBV6-4 with TRBJ2-3, with a possible D match to TRBD2 (5 bases). The ends were cut back, 4 bases at V and 2 bases at J, with 10 bases in the middle. CDR1 and CDR2 (germline): MRHNA, SNTAGT. This CDR3 spans 14 amino acids. CDR3 bases: TGTGCCAGCAGTGTCAACGGGGACACAGATACGCAGTATTTT. It specifies CASSVNGDTDTQYF.

The chain employs TRBV3-1 and TRBJ1-2; D remains ambiguous. The CDR3 covers 13 residues. CDR1 and CDR2 from the germline V gene are LGHDT and YNNKEL (reference sequence). CDR3 residues: CATEGPNGNGYTF. CDR3 nucleotide sequence: TGTGCAACTGAGGGCCCAAACGGGAATGGCTACACCTTC.

This clonotype was counted a few times. Here the CDR3 DNA reads TGTGCCAGCAGTTACGGCATTAGGGCGGGCTATGGCTACACCTTC. This gives the protein CASSYGIRAGYGYTF. The chain links TRBV6-6 to TRBJ1-2; unclear D gene. CDR3 size: 15 residues. V lost 2 bases and J 4 bases, leaving 14 bases between the germline ends. Germline-derived CDR1 and CDR2 are MNHNY and SVGAGI (reference sequence).

The genes are TRBV6-5 and TRBJ2-2; possibly TRBD1 for D (5 bases). Germline values: CDR1 MNHEY, CDR2 SVGAGI. Trimming took off 7 bases at V and 6 bases at J, with 15 bases between the two ends. This CDR3 has 14 amino acids. CDR3 DNA: TGTGCCAGCAACCAAGTAGGGGCGGCCGGGGAGCTGTTTTTT. Its protein product is CASNQVGAAGELFF.

The chain carries TRBV2 and TRBJ2-5, with D tentatively TRBD1 or TRBD2 (5 bases each). Per germline, CDR1 SNHLY and CDR2 FYNNEI. V was shortened by 3 bases and J by 11 bases, with 7 bases between the two germline ends. CDR3 length: 10 residues. The CDR3 nucleotides read TGTGCCAGCAGTGAGGGGGAGCAGTACTTC. Amino acids: CASSEGEQYF.

This sequence joins TRBV29-1 and TRBJ2-1; D tentatively fits TRBD1 or TRBD2 (5 bases each). This CDR3 is 17 amino acids long. Per the germline V gene, CDR1 is SQVTM and CDR2 is ANQGSEA. Trimming removed 2 bases at V and 1 base at J, with 18 bases between. CDR3 bases: TGCAGCGTTGAAAGTGGGACGAAATTCGGGTCCTACAATGAGCAGTTCTTC. This gives the protein CSVESGTKFGSYNEQFF.

This clonotype has only one observation. This chain joins TRBV4-3 and TRBJ2-3; D remains ambiguous. From germline, CDR1 is LGHNA and CDR2 YSLEER. The germline V and J ends were trimmed by 4 bases and 4 bases, with 9 bases remaining between them. The CDR3 contains 13 residues. CDR3 DNA sequence: TGCGCCAGCAGCCTATCAGTGCCAGATACGCAGTATTTT. Amino acids: CASSLSVPDTQYF.

This chain uses TRBV7-2 with TRBJ1-5, with D unclear. The V and J ends lost 0 bases and 0 bases respectively, with 9 bases between them. This CDR3 has 16 amino acids. Looked up from germline, CDR1 is SGHTA and CDR2 is FQGNSA. CDR3 sequence reads: CASSLAMGYSNQPQHF. The DNA for the CDR3 is TGTGCCAGCAGCTTAGCGATGGGGTATAGCAATCAGCCCCAGCATTTT.

This clonotype was detected a few times. The V and J genes are TRBV5-1 and TRBJ1-4, with D maybe TRBD1 (5 bases). The CDR3 runs 15 residues. Trimming took 0 bases from V and 3 from J, leaving 9 bases between them. Germline CDR1 reads SGHRS; CDR2 reads YFSETQ. CDR3 residues: CASSLVGVPNEKLFF. CDR3 in DNA: TGCGCCAGCAGCTTGGTAGGGGTCCCTAATGAAAAACTGTTTTTT.

V is TRBV27 and J is TRBJ1-5; 10 nucleotides agree with TRBD1. CDR1 is MNHEY and CDR2 is SMNVEV in the germline V gene (reference sequence). The CDR3 is 15 amino acids. The V and J ends lost 5 bases and 6 bases, in that order; junction bases with no gene match: 7. The DNA for the CDR3 is TGTGCCAGCAGTATGACAGGGGGCCCGGCTCAGCCCCAGCATTTT. This gives the protein CASSMTGGPAQPQHF.

This chain uses TRBV24-1 with TRBJ2-1; D gene unclear. V was pared by 3 bases and J by 5 bases, with 1 base between. Germline values: CDR1 KGHDR, CDR2 SFDVKD. The CDR3 is 11 amino acids. The CDR3 here is CATSDNNEQFF. The CDR3 DNA sequence: TGTGCCACCAGTGATAACAATGAGCAGTTCTTC.

This clonotype came up a few times. The CDR3 reads CATSLTSGGMVETQYF. In DNA, the CDR3 is TGTGCCACCAGCCTTACTAGCGGGGGGATGGTAGAGACCCAGTACTTC. The chain recombines TRBV24-1 with TRBJ2-5, with TRBD2 identical over 12 bases. Germline CDR1 KGHDR, CDR2 SFDVKD. This CDR3 contains 16 residues. Germline trimming cut 7 bases from V and 4 bases from J; bases unmatched to any gene: 9.

The sample holds a few counts of this clonotype. The genes are TRBV7-2 and TRBJ1-1; TRBD1 might be the D (5 bases). The CDR3 runs to 14 residues. Between the trimmed V and J ends, which lost 5 bases and 5 bases, there was a span of 15 bases. The germline V gene has CDR1 SGHTA and CDR2 FQGNSA. This CDR3 is CASSAVGGGTEAFF. The DNA for the CDR3 is TGTGCCAGCAGCGCAGTTGGGGGTGGGACTGAAGCTTTCTTT.

This chain connects TRBV29-1 to TRBJ2-6, with D unclear. V was cut by 2 bases and J by 2 bases, with 10 bases left in between. From germline, CDR1 is SQVTM and CDR2 ANQGSEA. CDR3 length: 15 residues. The CDR3 nucleotides read TGCAGCGTTGAAAGTGGTAGGGCTGGGGCCAACGTCCTGACTTTC. It encodes CSVESGRAGANVLTF.

This clonotype has a handful of counts. The chain combines TRBV20-1 with TRBJ2-5; 15 bases are a match to TRBD2. The last part of the DNA fits TRBJ2-1 better; the J call may be wrong. The CDR3 spans 15 residues. Germline assignment: CDR1 DFQATT and CDR2 SNEGSKA (reference sequence). The chain's CDR3 is CSAVTGTSGGFEQFF. In DNA form, the CDR3 reads TGCAGTGCTGTTACCGGGACTAGCGGGGGGTTTGAGCAGTTCTTC.

This clonotype was observed a few times. The CDR3 bases are TGTGCCAGCAGCTTACAGCTCGGGCTAGCACCTTACAATGAGCAGTTCTTC. This gives the protein CASSLQLGLAPYNEQFF. This chain links TRBV7-9 with TRBJ2-1; D is possibly TRBD2 (5 bases). Deletions cut 2 bases from V and 4 bases from J, with 18 bases between. Germline lookup yields CDR1 SEHNR and CDR2 FQNEAQ (reference sequence). This CDR3 is built from 17 residues. Filled out from reference TRBV7-9 and TRBJ2-1, the complete variable domain reads DTGVSQNPRHKITKRGQNVTFRCDPISEHNRLYWYRQTLGQGPEFLTYFQNEAQLEKSRLLSDRFSAERPKGSFSTLEIQRTEQGDSAMYLCASSLQLGLAPYNEQFFGPGTRLTVL.

This clonotype has a handful of counts. The CDR3 DNA reads as TGTGCCAGCAGCTTTAAGGGCGAGGGACAGCTGAACACTGAAGCTTTCTTT. Amino acids: CASSFKGEGQLNTEAFF. This sequence joins TRBV7-3 and TRBJ1-1; 7 bases are shared with TRBD1. Germline V lookup: CDR1 SGHTA, CDR2 FQGTGA. CDR3 size: 17 residues. Trimming cost V 3 bases and J 0 bases; bases outside gene matches: 10.

The chain's CDR3 is CASSLSWPGDGTNEKLFF. The CDR3 region has the DNA TGTGCCAGCAGTTTATCGTGGCCGGGAGACGGCACTAATGAAAAACTGTTTTTT. V gene TRBV28 combines with J gene TRBJ1-4; D gene ambiguous. From germline, CDR1 is MDHEN and CDR2 SYDVKM. This CDR3 is built from 18 residues. Trimming removed 1 base at V and 2 bases at J, with 17 bases between.

This chain uses TRBV5-1 with TRBJ2-5, with a possible D match to TRBD2 (5 bases). TRBJ2-1 matches the DNA end more closely, so the J call is doubtful. This CDR3 has 14 residues. The germline gives CDR1 SGHRS, CDR2 YFSETQ. CDR3 sequence (DNA): TGCGCCAGCAGCTTGGAAATAGGGTGGGAGGAGCAGTTCTTC. This sequence encodes CASSLEIGWEEQFF.

This clonotype was seen only a few times. The chain couples TRBV6-2 or TRBV6-3 to TRBJ2-5, with 7 bases matching TRBD1. Unmatched junction bases numbered 14, after V lost 6 bases and J lost 1 base. This CDR3 comprises 17 residues. The germline CDR1 and CDR2 sequences are MNHEY and SVGEGT. CDR3 DNA sequence: TGTGCCAGCAGGCGCCACCTCACAGGGGCCTTCCAAGAGACCCAGTACTTC. It is translated as CASRRHLTGAFQETQYF.

The chain joins TRBV6-2 or TRBV6-3 to TRBJ1-2, with 7 nucleotides matching TRBD1. CDR1 is MNHEY, CDR2 SVGEGT, per germline. V was pared by 6 bases and J by 4 bases, with 11 bases of the junction left unmatched. The CDR3 spans 15 residues. The CDR3 sequence is CASSLTGTELYGYTF. The CDR3 DNA reads as TGTGCCAGCAGCCTCACCGGGACAGAACTCTATGGCTACACCTTC.

The genes are TRBV20-1 and TRBJ2-1; D ambiguous. The length of the CDR3 is 11 residues. V lost 5 bases, J lost 7 bases, and 9 bases lay in between. The V gene's germline CDR1 is DFQATT and CDR2 SNEGSKA (reference sequence). CDR3 in amino acids: CSAFSRNEQFF. CDR3 nucleotide sequence: TGCAGTGCTTTTAGTCGGAATGAGCAGTTCTTC.

The rearrangement uses TRBV10-3 and TRBJ2-1; TRBD2 matches 13 bases. The CDR3 totals 16 residues. After removal of 3 bases from V and 6 bases from J, the junction contained 5 bases not matched to a gene. Germline V lookup: CDR1 ENHRY, CDR2 SYGVKD. CDR3 residues: CAISDRTSGSFNEQFF. For the CDR3, the DNA is TGTGCCATCAGTGATCGGACTAGCGGGAGTTTCAATGAGCAGTTCTTC.

The chain joins TRBV5-5 to TRBJ2-7, with D maybe TRBD2 (5 bases). This CDR3 has 16 amino acids. V shed 4 bases and J shed 4 bases, with 21 bases lying between them. CDR1 is SGHKS, CDR2 YYEKEE, per germline (reference sequence). CDR3 amino acids: CASSLGTGKVGYEQYF. In nucleotides, the CDR3 is TGTGCCAGCAGCCTGGGCACCGGGAAGGTAGGGTACGAGCAGTACTTC.

This clonotype showed up just a few times. J is TRBJ1-3 and V is TRBV7-8; tentative D call: TRBD1 (5 bases). The CDR3 runs 16 residues. With 2 bases removed from V and 6 bases from J, the gap between germline ends came to 17 bases. The germline V gene has CDR1 SGHVS and CDR2 FQNEAQ. The DNA for the CDR3 is TGTGCCAGCAGCTTAATTTCCGCCAGGGAACCAAACACCATATATTTT. Protein: CASSLISAREPNTIYF.